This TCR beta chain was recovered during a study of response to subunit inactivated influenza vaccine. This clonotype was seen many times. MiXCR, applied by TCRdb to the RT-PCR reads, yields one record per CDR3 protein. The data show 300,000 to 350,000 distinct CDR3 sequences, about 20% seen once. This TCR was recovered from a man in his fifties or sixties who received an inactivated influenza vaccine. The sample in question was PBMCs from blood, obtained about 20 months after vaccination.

The CDR3 DNA reads as TGTGCCAGCAGCAGGATAACAGGGGGAACTGAAGCTTTCTTT. This encodes CASSRITGGTEAFF. The rearrangement uses TRBV7-9 and TRBJ1-1; 8 bases fit TRBD1. The V gene's germline CDR1 is SEHNR and CDR2 FQNEAQ (reference sequence). CDR3 length: 14 residues. Losses at the gene ends were 5 bases for V and 5 bases for J; bases not matched to a gene: 7.